This entry is about one T cell receptor (beta chain). What it binds is unknown. The method was immunoSEQ multiplex PCR; TCRdb's version includes in-frame clones alone and lacks a portion of them. The sample has about 800,000 clones, 96% seen once. The record originates from a study of shared clonotypes between healthy human individuals. Study findings and constraints: On the whole, naive subsets had larger estimated richness than memory subsets had. It was the few donors that limited the genetic and exposure-history diversity represented.

The CDR3 runs to 13 residues. Per germline, CDR1 SNHLY and CDR2 FYNNEI. V dropped 6 bases and J dropped 4 bases, with 12 bases sitting between them. CD45RO-negative, CCR7-positively selected cells formed the naive CD8 fraction, excluding terminally differentiated effector memory CD45RA+ cells. Every donor was a Caucasian adult from Nashville, Tennessee. The sample comprised naive CD8+ T cells sorted from blood. The TCR comes from a man younger than 40 in good health. The genes are TRBV2 and TRBJ1-2; the D gene is possibly TRBD1 (5 bases). CDR3 nucleotides: TGTGCCAGCAGACAGGTTGGGTTCTATGGCTACACCTTC. Protein product: CASRQVGFYGYTF.